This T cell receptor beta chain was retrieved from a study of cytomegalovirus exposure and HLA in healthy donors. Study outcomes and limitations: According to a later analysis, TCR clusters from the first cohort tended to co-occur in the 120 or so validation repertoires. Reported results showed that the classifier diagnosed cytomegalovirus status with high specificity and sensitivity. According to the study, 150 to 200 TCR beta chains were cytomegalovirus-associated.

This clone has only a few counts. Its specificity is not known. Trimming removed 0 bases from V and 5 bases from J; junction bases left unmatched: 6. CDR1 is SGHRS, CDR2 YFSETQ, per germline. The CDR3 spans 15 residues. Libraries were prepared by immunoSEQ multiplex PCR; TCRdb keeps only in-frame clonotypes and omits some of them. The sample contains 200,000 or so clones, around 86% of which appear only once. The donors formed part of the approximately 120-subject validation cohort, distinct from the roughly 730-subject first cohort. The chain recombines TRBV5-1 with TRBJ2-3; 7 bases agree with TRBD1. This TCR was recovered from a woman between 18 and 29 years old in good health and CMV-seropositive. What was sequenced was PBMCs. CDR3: CASSLEGQWGDTQYF. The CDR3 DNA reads TGCGCCAGCAGCTTGGAGGGACAGTGGGGAGATACGCAGTATTTT.